The present T cell receptor (beta chain) was sequenced within a study of CD8 T cells in Susac syndrome. Random hexamers were used to reverse transcribe the RNA input (roughly 0.5 to 1 ug). MiXCR, run by TCRdb on the immunoSEQ multiplex PCR reads, gives a single entry per CDR3 protein. In the table there are more than 100,000 distinct CDR3 sequences, around 96% of which are singletons. CD8+ and CD4+ T cells from blood underwent TCR beta sequencing. The CDR3 length is 14 residues. J lost 7 bases, V lost 6 bases, and 9 bases had no gene match. Per the germline V gene, CDR1 is SNHLY and CDR2 is FYNNEI. What was sequenced was CD4+ T cells from PBMCs. V is TRBV2 and J is TRBJ2-1, with 7 bases lining up with TRBD1. The sequence was collected from a human donor with Susac syndrome. In DNA form, the CDR3 reads TGTGCCAGCAGACCCGACAGGGTTCCAAATGAGCAGTTCTTC. Protein: CASRPDRVPNEQFF.